One sample yielded the 8 T cell receptor beta chains listed below, sequenced in a study of blood T cell repertoires in COVID-19. Only in-frame clones appear in the TCRdb table, and some are missing; sequencing was by immunoSEQ multiplex PCR. The sample yields 200,000 to 250,000 clones, 83% seen once. Sequencing used peripheral blood. These receptors were collected from a woman aged 30 to 39 with COVID-19, enrolled during active disease.

The chain is built from TRBV9 and TRBJ1-3; 10 nucleotides line up with TRBD1. This CDR3 is built from 15 residues. The germline gives CDR1 SGDLS, CDR2 YYNGEE. Trimming removed 2 bases from V and 4 bases from J; junction bases left unmatched: 3. DNA for the CDR3: TGTGCCAGCAGCGTGGGACAGGGGATGGGAAACACCATATATTTT. Encoded protein: CASSVGQGMGNTIYF.

The chain combines TRBV27 with TRBJ1-1; the D gene is possibly TRBD1 (6 bases). With 6 bases removed from V and 0 bases from J, the gap between germline ends came to 14 bases. This CDR3 is built from 15 residues. The V gene's germline CDR1 is MNHEY and CDR2 SMNVEV (reference sequence). For the CDR3, the DNA is TGTGCCAGCAGGGTACAGGGAGCCCTGAACACTGAAGCTTTCTTT. Translation: CASRVQGALNTEAFF.

The chain uses TRBV5-1 and TRBJ1-2; 11 nucleotides agree with TRBD1. This CDR3 has 15 amino acids. V lost 4 bases to trimming and J lost 8 bases; unmatched junction nucleotides: 10. From germline, CDR1 is SGHRS and CDR2 YFSETQ. CDR3 bases: TGCGCCAGCAGCCCCGGACAGGGGGCAGTCGGAGGCTACACCTTC. This sequence encodes CASSPGQGAVGGYTF.

The chain links TRBV5-4 to TRBJ1-1; no reliable D call. CDR1 and CDR2 from the germline V gene are SGHNT and YYREEE (reference sequence). Trimming removed 6 bases from V and 5 bases from J, with 14 bases in between. This CDR3 spans 13 amino acids. DNA of the CDR3: TGTGCCAGCACCCGGGGATCGGGGACTGAAGCTTTCTTT. Its translation is CASTRGSGTEAFF.

CDR3 DNA sequence: TGTGCCAGCAGCTGTCCTCAGGGGGCTTGTGGCGAGCAGTACTTC. This gives the protein CASSCPQGACGEQYF. This chain connects TRBV7-6 to TRBJ2-7, with 8 bases aligning to TRBD1. The CDR3 consists of 15 residues. Trimming removed 4 bases from V and 6 bases from J; junction bases left unmatched: 11. Germline CDR1 reads SGHVS; CDR2 reads FNYEAQ.

The genes are TRBV29-1 and TRBJ2-7; D may be TRBD2 (7 bases). Per the germline V gene, CDR1 is SQVTM and CDR2 is ANQGSEA. The V gene lost 2 bases and the J gene lost 4 bases, with 12 bases spanning the gap. The CDR3 covers 13 residues. CDR3 region: CSVERGGTYEQYF. CDR3 DNA: TGCAGCGTTGAAAGGGGGGGCACTTACGAGCAGTACTTC.

This clone was detected only once. The chain has TRBV9 and TRBJ2-7; D possibly corresponds to TRBD1 (6 bases). The germline V and J ends were trimmed by 0 bases and 0 bases, with 10 bases remaining between them. The CDR3 length is 15 residues. Per the germline V gene, CDR1 is SGDLS and CDR2 is YYNGEE. The CDR3 DNA is TGTGCCAGCAGCGTAGGTGGGGGCTTCTCCTACGAGCAGTACTTC. This translates into CASSVGGGFSYEQYF. The full variable domain, completed using reference TRBV9 and TRBJ2-7, is DSGVTQTPKHLITATGQRVTLRCSPRSGDLSVYWYQQSLDQGLQFLIQYYNGEERAKGNILERFSAQQFPDLHSELNLSSLELGDSALYFCASSVGGGFSYEQYFGPGTRLTVT.

V gene TRBV7-7 combines with J gene TRBJ2-4; 8 bases fit TRBD1. This CDR3 spans 13 amino acids. Germline values: CDR1 SSHAT, CDR2 FNYEAQ (reference sequence). The V and J ends lost 2 bases and 6 bases, in that order; junction bases with no gene match: 0. CDR3 nucleotide sequence: TGTGCCAGCAGCTTAACAGGGGGAAACATTCAGTACTTC. This gives the protein CASSLTGGNIQYF.